The 13 T cell receptor beta chains in this list originate from one sample, sequenced in a study of T cell repertoires in cytomegalovirus infection. Their specific antigens are unknown. In TCRdb, the reads were re-called with MiXCR into one record per CDR3 protein. The data hold 250,000 to 400,000 distinct CDR3 sequences, with more than 20% observed a single time. Specimen: cultured PBMCs, collected from culture after CMV antigen stimulation. These TCRs come from a human donor in good health (CMV status not recorded). Some clones in this sample may be carry-over from other donors' samples.

There are a few counts of this clonotype. This sequence joins TRBV7-2 and TRBJ2-1; D perhaps matches TRBD1 (6 bases). V dropped 0 bases and J dropped 0 bases, with 21 bases sitting between them. This CDR3 has 20 amino acids. Germline V lookup: CDR1 SGHTA, CDR2 FQGNSA. The CDR3, as DNA: TGTGCCAGCAGCTTAGCGGGCAGGGACAACCATACGAGCTCCTACAATGAGCAGTTCTTC. It encodes CASSLAGRDNHTSSYNEQFF.

The chain uses TRBV12-3 or TRBV12-4 and TRBJ2-2, with 9 bases aligning to TRBD1. This CDR3 contains 15 residues. V was pared by 6 bases and J by 5 bases, with 7 bases of the junction left unmatched. For the CDR3, the DNA is TGTGCCAGCAGCTCACAGGGGGCGGGTACCGGGGAGCTGTTTTTT. Translated, it gives CASSSQGAGTGELFF.

The chain has TRBV4-1 and TRBJ1-4, with 7 bases fitting TRBD1. V gave up 1 base and J gave up 4 bases; unmatched junction bases: 12. The CDR3 spans 18 residues. Germline V CDR1 and CDR2: MGHRA, YSYEKL. CDR3 nucleotide sequence: TGCGCCAGCAGCCAAGTACTCCTACGACAGGGTGGTAATGAAAAACTGTTTTTT. Protein: CASSQVLLRQGGNEKLFF.

This clonotype was counted between two and nine times. The chain uses TRBV3-1 and TRBJ2-7, with a weak D call TRBD2 (6 bases). Germline-derived CDR1 and CDR2 are LGHDT and YNNKEL (reference sequence). V lost 4 bases, J lost 3 bases, and 16 bases lay in between. The CDR3 loop spans 15 amino acids. CDR3 in DNA: TGTGCCAGCAGCCCCGCGGGGCTACACAACTACGAGCAGTACTTC. Its translation: CASSPAGLHNYEQYF.

The sample holds a few counts of this clonotype. The V and J genes are TRBV19 and TRBJ1-5; TRBD1 agrees at 7 bases. The germline V gene encodes CDR1 LNHDA and CDR2 SQIVND (reference sequence). There are 16 residues in the CDR3. With 1 base clipped from V and 3 bases from J, the junction kept 6 bases outside the gene matches. This CDR3 is CASSIAVDRNNQPQHF. The DNA for the CDR3 is TGTGCCAGTAGTATAGCGGTGGACAGGAACAATCAGCCCCAGCATTTT.

Many counts were recorded for this clonotype. The chain uses TRBV7-8 and TRBJ1-1, with D maybe TRBD1 (5 bases). Trimming removed 5 bases at V and 7 bases at J, with 14 bases between. The CDR3 covers 13 residues. Germline-derived CDR1 and CDR2 are SGHVS and FQNEAQ. CDR3: CASSLPGGGEAFF. The CDR3 DNA is TGTGCCAGCAGCCTACCCGGTGGGGGTGAAGCTTTCTTT.

This clonotype was observed many times. This chain links TRBV7-2 with TRBJ2-7; D gene ambiguous. In germline, CDR1 is SGHTA, CDR2 FQGNSA. Trimming removed 5 bases from V and 6 bases from J, with 14 bases in between. This CDR3 region has 13 residues. Written as DNA, the CDR3 is TGTGCCAGCAGCCCGAGGCCGCCCGGCGAGCAGTACTTC. Its protein product is CASSPRPPGEQYF.

The chain couples TRBV11-2 to TRBJ1-6; 8 bases are a match to TRBD1. With V trimmed by 5 bases and J by 9 bases, 9 bases remained unmatched. CDR3 length equals 15 residues. Germline V gene data show CDR1 as SGHAT and CDR2 as FQNNGV. The CDR3 loop is CASSPLGQGSSPLHF. Written as DNA, the CDR3 is TGTGCCAGCAGCCCCCTCGGACAGGGATCTTCACCCCTCCACTTT.

V usage is TRBV7-9 and J usage is TRBJ2-5; maybe TRBD1 (5 bases). From germline, CDR1 is SEHNR and CDR2 FQNEAQ (reference sequence). V lost 4 bases and J lost 2, with 14 bases in between. This CDR3 has 15 residues. As DNA, the CDR3 is TGTGCCAGCAGCTCACCAGAACAGGAACAAGAGACCCAGTACTTC. Translated, it gives CASSSPEQEQETQYF.

There are many counts of this clonotype. CDR3 sequence (DNA): TGTGCCAGCAGCTCCTGGGGGGCCTCTGGAAACACCATATATTTT. Protein product: CASSSWGASGNTIYF. This chain connects TRBV7-8 to TRBJ1-3, with a weak D call TRBD1 (6 bases). The V gene's germline CDR1 is SGHVS and CDR2 FQNEAQ. CDR3 length: 15 residues. Trimming removed 4 bases at V and 0 bases at J, with 10 bases between.

This clonotype was found many times. This chain links TRBV7-2 with TRBJ1-1; D ambiguous. The CDR3 totals 12 residues. Germline-derived CDR1 and CDR2 are SGHTA and FQGNSA. The ends were cut back, 2 bases at V and 2 bases at J, with 3 bases in the middle. The CDR3 loop reads CASSLSNTEAFF. The CDR3 nucleotides are TGTGCCAGCAGCTTAAGTAACACTGAAGCTTTCTTT.

Only a few counts were recorded for this clonotype. The rearrangement links TRBV11-2 to TRBJ1-2; D gene ambiguous. Per germline, CDR1 SGHAT and CDR2 FQNNGV. There are 14 residues in the CDR3. Trimming took off 5 bases at V and 6 bases at J, with 16 bases between the two ends. CDR3 region: CASSPISRWDGYTF. Here the CDR3 DNA reads TGTGCCAGCAGCCCTATCTCGCGGTGGGATGGCTACACCTTC.

The gene calls are TRBV20-1 and TRBJ2-7, with 12 positions matching TRBD1. In germline, CDR1 is DFQATT, CDR2 SNEGSKA (reference sequence). V lost 5 bases and J lost 9; bases outside the gene matches: 8. The CDR3 is 13 amino acids. CDR3 bases: TGCAGTGCTCTGGGACAGGGGGCTAACGGGCAGTACTTC. Its protein product is CSALGQGANGQYF.